One and the same sample provided the 10 T cell receptor beta chains below, sequenced in a study of TIL therapy for anti-PD-1-resistant metastatic lung cancer. Noted time point: pre-treatment sample, taken before nivolumab and TIL therapy. The tumor samples were excised metastases, mostly pleural nodules or supraclavicular lymph nodes. The libraries were made with immunoSEQ v3. This table comes from immunoSEQ multiplex PCR, and its TCRdb copy is limited to in-frame clones, with some not included. This sample has about 10,000 clones, with 50% to 70% found just once. Sequencing used tumor tissue, obtained at baseline. Receptors originate from a person aged 25 to 80 with non-small cell lung cancer.

By proportion, this clone is medium-sized. V and J are TRBV30 and TRBJ1-1; D uncertain. V was trimmed by 5 bases and J by 5 bases, leaving 15 bases between them. The CDR3 has 13 residues. Germline CDR1 reads GTSNPN; CDR2 reads SVGIG (reference sequence). The chain's CDR3 is CAWWTQRWTEAFF. CDR3 nucleotides: TGTGCCTGGTGGACCCAGAGGTGGACTGAAGCTTTCTTT.

J is TRBJ1-2 and V is TRBV5-5, with D perhaps TRBD1 (5 bases). The CDR3 spans 17 residues. V dropped 1 base and J dropped 8 bases, with 24 bases sitting between them. Germline lookup yields CDR1 SGHKS and CDR2 YYEKEE (reference sequence). DNA for the CDR3: TGTGCCAGCAGCTTGAGGGGCCCTTATACGGGGTTGGGAGGCTACACCTTC. As protein: CASSLRGPYTGLGGYTF.

The chain has TRBV6-8 and TRBJ2-7; 11 nucleotides align to TRBD1. CDR3 size: 18 residues. Unmatched junction bases numbered 19, after V lost 8 bases and J lost 4 bases. The V gene's germline CDR1 is MNHGY and CDR2 SAAAGT. The CDR3, as DNA: TGTGCCAGCTCTAGCCCTGAACCCCGGGACAGGGGGAGGTACGAGCAGTACTTC. Its translation: CASSSPEPRDRGRYEQYF.

The V gene is TRBV4-1, the J gene TRBJ2-3; D is perhaps TRBD1 (7 bases). Germline loops: CDR1 MGHRA, CDR2 YSYEKL. V lost 0 bases and J 2 bases, leaving 15 bases between the germline ends. The CDR3 totals 17 residues. The CDR3 is CASSQDQEGAYTDTQYF. CDR3 coding DNA: TGCGCCAGCAGCCAAGATCAGGAGGGGGCCTACACAGATACGCAGTATTTT.

The rearrangement links TRBV5-1 to TRBJ1-2, with D maybe TRBD1 (5 bases). Trimming removed 0 bases from V and 3 bases from J, with 12 bases in between. This CDR3 spans 15 amino acids. Germline CDR1 and CDR2: SGHRS and YFSETQ. The CDR3 region is CASSLGMVRDYGYTF. CDR3 in DNA: TGCGCCAGCAGCTTGGGAATGGTCAGGGACTATGGCTACACCTTC.

This clone turned up a few times. The chain employs TRBV5-6 and TRBJ2-1; 9 bases match TRBD2. This CDR3 spans 15 amino acids. The germline V gene encodes CDR1 SGHDT and CDR2 YYEEEE. V lost 6 bases to trimming and J lost 2 bases; unmatched junction nucleotides: 6. The CDR3 here is CASIHSGRPYNEQFF. The CDR3 DNA is TGTGCCAGCATCCATAGCGGGAGACCCTACAATGAGCAGTTCTTC.

The CDR3 spells CASSQLYDSNQPQHF. Here the CDR3 DNA reads TGTGCCAGCAGCCAATTATATGATAGCAATCAGCCCCAGCATTTT. This chain joins TRBV5-4 and TRBJ1-5; unclear D gene. Germline-derived CDR1 and CDR2 are SGHNT and YYREEE (reference sequence). The CDR3 totals 15 residues. With 4 bases removed from V and 0 bases from J, the gap between germline ends came to 11 bases.

Judged by abundance, this clone is medium-sized. The chain recombines TRBV4-1 with TRBJ1-4, with D possibly being TRBD1 (5 bases). Trimming left V 0 bases short and J 8 bases short, with 10 bases between. The germline V gene has CDR1 MGHRA and CDR2 YSYEKL. This CDR3 region has 14 residues. CDR3 in amino acids: CASSQDVREEKLFF. CDR3 coding DNA: TGCGCCAGCAGCCAAGATGTCAGGGAGGAAAAACTGTTTTTT.

The genes are TRBV18 and TRBJ1-3, with D unclear. V was clipped by 3 bases and J by 4 bases, with 4 bases between them. The CDR3 covers 12 residues. Germline values: CDR1 KGHSH, CDR2 LQKENI. The CDR3: CASSPGGNTIYF. The DNA of the CDR3 is TGTGCCAGCTCACCCGGGGGAAACACCATATATTTT.

This clone came up a few times. CDR3 residues: CATLGGTHYEQYF. For the CDR3, the DNA is TGTGCCACCCTTGGCGGGACTCACTACGAGCAGTACTTC. The J gene is TRBJ2-7, the V gene TRBV6-5; D perhaps matches TRBD2 (6 bases). The CDR3 has 13 residues. The V gene lost 10 bases and the J gene lost 3 bases, with 16 bases spanning the gap. Germline V gene lookup returns CDR1 MNHEY and CDR2 SVGAGI.